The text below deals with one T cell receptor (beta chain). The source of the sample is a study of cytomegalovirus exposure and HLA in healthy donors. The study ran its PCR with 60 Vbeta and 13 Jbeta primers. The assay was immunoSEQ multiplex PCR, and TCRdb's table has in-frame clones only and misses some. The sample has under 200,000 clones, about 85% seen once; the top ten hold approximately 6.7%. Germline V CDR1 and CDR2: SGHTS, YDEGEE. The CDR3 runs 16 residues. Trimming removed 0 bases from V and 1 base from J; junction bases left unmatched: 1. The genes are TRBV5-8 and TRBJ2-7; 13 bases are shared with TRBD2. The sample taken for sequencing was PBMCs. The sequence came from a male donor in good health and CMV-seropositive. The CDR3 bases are TGTGCCAGCAGCTTGGTGGGACTAGCGGGGTCCTACGAGCAGTACTTC. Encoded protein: CASSLVGLAGSYEQYF. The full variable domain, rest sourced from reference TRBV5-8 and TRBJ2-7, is EAGVTQSPTHLIKTRGQQATLRCSPISGHTSVYWYQQALGLGLQFLLWYDEGEERNRGNFPPRFSGRQFPNYSSELNVNALELEDSALYLCASSLVGLAGSYEQYFGPGTRLTVT.